A selection of T cell receptor beta chains follows, all from one sample in a study of blood T cells in healthy people across ages. A single record per CDR3 protein comes from TCRdb applying MiXCR to the 5' RACE reads. The sample yields about 830,000 distinct CDR3 sequences, less than 80% seen once. The source material was blood. The receptors were sampled from a man aged 25 to 45 in good health. The CDR3 runs from the conserved cysteine through the conserved F or W. The D gene is left open where the match is weak. Rows give clone size only sometimes, using once, few, many, or a class for an expanded clone.

NA | 15 | TRBJ1-6 | TRBV6-5 | TRBD1 | CASSYRDRGSSPLHF | TGTGCCAGCAGTTACCGGGACAGGGGATCTTCACCCCTCCACTTT
NA | 15 | TRBJ1-1 | TRBV27 | NA | CASGLGRGLGTEAFF | TGTGCCAGCGGGTTGGGGAGGGGATTGGGGACTGAAGCTTTCTTT
few | 10 | TRBJ2-4 | TRBV20-1 | NA | CSASPRVEYF | TGCAGTGCCAGCCCCAGGGTCGAGTACTTC
NA | 16 | TRBJ2-3 | TRBV5-1 | NA | CASRGEVRGGTDTQYF | TGCGCCAGCAGGGGAGAAGTGAGGGGTGGCACAGATACGCAGTATTTT
few | 13 | TRBJ1-1 | TRBV6-6 | TRBD1 | CASSGQGDTEAFF | TGTGCCAGCAGTGGACAGGGGGATACTGAAGCTTTCTTT
NA | 11 | TRBJ2-7 | TRBV6-5 | NA | CASSYSGGQYF | TGTGCCAGCAGTTACTCGGGGGGCCAGTACTTC
NA | 12 | TRBJ2-4 | TRBV7-9 | NA | CASSFGTDIQYF | TGTGCCAGCAGCTTCGGTACCGACATTCAGTACTTC
few | 14 | TRBJ1-2 | TRBV7-6 | NA | CASSLGGGEAGYTF | TGTGCCAGCAGCTTAGGTGGAGGGGAGGCTGGCTACACCTTC
NA | 14 | TRBJ2-7 | TRBV10-3 | TRBD1 | CAIRVTGPRDEQYF | TGTGCCATCAGAGTGACAGGGCCCAGAGACGAGCAGTACTTC
NA | 16 | TRBJ1-2 | TRBV11-1 | TRBD1 | CASSSTGQGALDGYTF | TGTGCCAGCAGCTCAACGGGCCAGGGGGCGCTCGATGGCTACACCTTC
few | 13 | TRBJ2-1 | TRBV7-2 | NA | CASSFSVTDEQFF | TGTGCCAGCAGCTTTAGCGTCACGGATGAGCAGTTCTTC
NA | 12 | TRBJ1-2 | TRBV27 | NA | CASSYKDGGYTF | TGTGCCAGCAGTTATAAGGACGGGGGCTACACCTTC
few | 15 | TRBJ2-1 | TRBV6-5 | NA | CASRKSGGAYNEQFF | TGTGCCAGCAGAAAGAGTGGGGGCGCCTACAATGAGCAGTTCTTC